Presented here are 32 T cell receptor beta chains from one specimen sequenced in a study of CD8+CD57+ T cells in acquired aplastic anemia. Genomic DNA provided the template from which TCR beta VDJ and CDR3 profiles were obtained. TCRdb called the reads again in MiXCR, with one record for every CDR3 protein. The sample has 180,000 or so distinct CDR3 sequences; 40% to 55% are singletons. It was patients with CD8+CD57+ cell expansion by flow cytometry who were chosen for sequencing. The sample taken for sequencing was sorted CD4+, CD8+, or CD8+CD57+ T cells (not recorded which) from PBMCs. Every receptor here comes from a human donor with aplastic anemia.

The gene calls are TRBV10-3 and TRBJ2-5; D is perhaps TRBD1 (6 bases). This CDR3 contains 11 residues. CDR1 and CDR2 (germline): ENHRY, SYGVKD. V lost 11 bases and J lost 4, with 11 bases in between. This chain's CDR3 is CAAGALETQYF. The CDR3 DNA follows: TGTGCCGCAGGGGCTTTAGAGACCCAGTACTTC.

Written as DNA, the CDR3 is TGTGCCAGCTCTCTTTTTACAGGGAGAACTAATGAAAAACTGTTTTTT. Translating it yields CASSLFTGRTNEKLFF. This chain uses TRBV18 with TRBJ1-4, with TRBD1 as a possible D gene (6 bases). Germline loops: CDR1 KGHSH, CDR2 LQKENI. The V gene lost 6 bases and the J gene lost 1 base, with 15 bases spanning the gap. The CDR3 totals 16 residues.

This rearrangement joins TRBV29-1 to TRBJ2-3, with D maybe TRBD2 (6 bases). Germline V gives CDR1 SQVTM, CDR2 ANQGSEA. This CDR3 is 14 amino acids long. With 2 bases removed from V and 4 bases from J, the gap between germline ends came to 13 bases. The CDR3 spells CSVETGLEADTQYF. The CDR3 DNA is TGCAGCGTTGAAACGGGACTTGAGGCAGATACGCAGTATTTT.

On this clonotype: A much larger clone is a single base away; this may be a read error. The rearrangement joins TRBV7-8 to TRBJ1-1; no clear D. V lost 4 bases to trimming and J lost 6 bases, with 12 bases between them. Germline lookup yields CDR1 SGHVS and CDR2 FQNEAQ. This CDR3 contains 13 residues. The CDR3: CASSSIPKAEAFF. Written as DNA, the CDR3 is TGTGCCAGCAGCTCAATCCCGAAAGCTGAAGCTTTCTTT.

The chain has TRBV29-1 and TRBJ1-2; D unresolved. This CDR3 contains 13 residues. V shed 5 bases and J shed 0 bases, with 10 bases lying between them. Germline CDR1 SQVTM, CDR2 ANQGSEA. The CDR3 nucleotides are TGCAGCGTTATGGTAAAAGCTAACTATGGCTACACCTTC. Protein product: CSVMVKANYGYTF.

The V and J genes are TRBV18 and TRBJ1-6; D is ambiguous. The CDR3 runs 15 residues. Germline V gives CDR1 KGHSH, CDR2 LQKENI. Trimming shortened V by 4 bases and J by 4 bases, and 11 bases separated the two germline ends. DNA for the CDR3: TGTGCCAGCTCACGCTTAACTGATTATAATTCACCCCTCCACTTT. As protein: CASSRLTDYNSPLHF. Based on the CDR3 plus reference TRBV18 and TRBJ1-6, the full variable domain is NAGVMQNPRHLVRRRGQEARLRCSPMKGHSHVYWYRQLPEEGLKFMVYLQKENIIDESGMPKERFSAEFPKEGPSILRIQQVVRGDSAAYFCASSRLTDYNSPLHFGNGTRLTVT.

The chain couples TRBV20-1 to TRBJ2-7, with 7 bases identical to TRBD1. CDR1 is DFQATT, CDR2 SNEGSKA, per germline (reference sequence). The CDR3 runs 15 residues. V was clipped by 5 bases and J by 7 bases; unmatched bases: 17. The CDR3 region is CSAVGLGGASWEQYF. Written as DNA, the CDR3 is TGCAGTGCTGTAGGGTTAGGGGGCGCGTCGTGGGAGCAGTACTTC.

This chain's CDR3 is CASSLGGLTDTQYF. The CDR3 DNA follows: TGTGCCAGCAGCTTAGGTGGCCTCACAGATACGCAGTATTTT. The genes are TRBV7-2 and TRBJ2-3, with no clear D. This CDR3 comprises 14 residues. CDR1 is SGHTA and CDR2 is FQGNSA in the germline V gene. Trimming shortened V by 1 base and J by 2 bases, and 7 bases separated the two germline ends.

V gene TRBV2 combines with J gene TRBJ2-3; 8 nucleotides match TRBD2. CDR3 length: 14 residues. J gave up 2 bases and V 7 bases, and 5 bases lay outside the gene matches. Germline V lookup: CDR1 SNHLY, CDR2 FYNNEI. This chain's CDR3 is CASTVSGNTDTQYF. Here the CDR3 DNA reads TGTGCCAGCACGGTTAGCGGGAACACAGATACGCAGTATTTT.

V and J are TRBV11-1 and TRBJ1-6; tentative D call: TRBD1 (5 bases). This CDR3 region has 16 residues. CDR1 and CDR2 (germline): SGHAT, FQDESV (reference sequence). The ends were cut back, 0 bases at V and 7 bases at J, with 13 bases in the middle. DNA for the CDR3: TGTGCCAGCAGCTTAGCGGGGACTCAAGTGAATTCACCCCTCCACTTT. Translated, it gives CASSLAGTQVNSPLHF.

This clonotype was found many times. The J gene is TRBJ1-4, the V gene TRBV20-1; D unresolved. CDR3 length: 13 residues. The germline V gene has CDR1 DFQATT and CDR2 SNEGSKA (reference sequence). Trimming stripped 5 bases from V and 2 bases from J, with 9 bases between. The CDR3 coding sequence is TGCAGTGCTCGTAGTACGACTAATGAAAAACTGTTTTTT. It codes for CSARSTTNEKLFF.

This clonotype appeared a few times. The CDR3 spells CASSTISEAFF. The CDR3 coding sequence is TGTGCCAGCAGCACCATCTCTGAAGCTTTCTTT. This rearrangement joins TRBV7-2 to TRBJ1-1; D uncertain. V lost 5 bases and J 6 bases, leaving 7 bases between the germline ends. There are 11 residues in the CDR3. Germline V lookup: CDR1 SGHTA, CDR2 FQGNSA.

This clonotype was seen only a few times. The chain links TRBV6-1 to TRBJ1-1; unclear D gene. V lost 0 bases to trimming and J lost 4 bases, with 12 bases between them. Per germline, CDR1 MNHNS and CDR2 SASEGT. The CDR3 covers 15 residues. The CDR3 sequence: CASSEAWQSSTEAFF. The CDR3 bases are TGTGCCAGCAGTGAAGCCTGGCAAAGCTCCACTGAAGCTTTCTTT.

About this clonotype: This may stem from a read error, because a much larger clone lies one nucleotide away. The chain links TRBV6-1 to TRBJ2-1, with 10 bases that match TRBD1. Looked up from germline, CDR1 is MNHNS and CDR2 is SASEGT. The CDR3 contains 13 residues. The CDR3 nucleotides read TGTGCCGGCGCAGGGACAGGGGAAAATGAGCGGTTCTTC. The encoded protein is CAGAGTGENERFF.

The chain couples TRBV29-1 to TRBJ1-1; D gene ambiguous. The CDR3 extends over 14 amino acids. From germline, CDR1 is SQVTM and CDR2 ANQGSEA. Between the trimmed V and J ends, which lost 7 bases and 1 base, there was a span of 16 bases. Written as DNA, the CDR3 is TGCAGCGCCACCGGGAAGCCCTCGAACACTGAAGCTTTCTTT. Residues: CSATGKPSNTEAFF.

With respect to this clonotype: Lacking the conserved final phenylalanine or tryptophan, this CDR3 likely reflects a read error. This chain connects TRBV2 to TRBJ1-6, with 10 bases aligning to TRBD1. This CDR3 comprises 16 residues. CDR1 is SNHLY and CDR2 is FYNNEI in the germline V gene. Here the CDR3 reads CAGSAYGTGVNSPLHL. CDR3 bases: TGTGCCGGCAGCGCCTATGGGACAGGGGTGAATTCACCCCTCCACCTT.

The genes are TRBV20-1 and TRBJ2-3; 15 bases map to TRBD2. CDR3 length: 14 amino acids. Germline-derived CDR1 and CDR2 are DFQATT and SNEGSKA (reference sequence). V gave up 5 bases and J gave up 6 bases; unmatched junction bases: 3. The CDR3 DNA follows: TGCAGTGCTTGGACTAGCGGGGGGGCCGATACGCAGTATTTT. It translates to CSAWTSGGADTQYF.

Turning to this clonotype: A read error is possible here, since a much larger clone lies one base away. The chain joins TRBV6-1 to TRBJ1-6, with a weak D call TRBD1 (5 bases). CDR1 MNHNS and CDR2 SASEGT come from the germline V gene. The CDR3 runs to 12 residues. CDR3 in DNA: TGTGCCGGCAGTGAGAGGGGTTCACCCCTCCACTTT. Amino acids: CAGSERGSPLHF.

This clonotype was counted at least ten times. The chain combines TRBV5-4 with TRBJ2-7; perhaps TRBD2 as D (7 bases). Germline assignment: CDR1 SGHNT and CDR2 YYREEE (reference sequence). The CDR3 is made up of 14 amino acids. The ends were cut back, 0 bases at V and 5 bases at J, with 12 bases in the middle. This chain's CDR3 is CASSLGGGADEQYF. For the CDR3, the DNA is TGTGCCAGCAGCTTGGGTGGGGGGGCCGACGAGCAGTACTTC. The variable domain in full, completed from reference TRBV5-4 and TRBJ2-7, reads ETGVTQSPTHLIKTRGQQVTLRCSSQSGHNTVSWYQQALGQGPQFIFQYYREEENGRGNFPPRFSGLQFPNYSSELNVNALELDDSALYLCASSLGGGADEQYFGPGTRLTVT.

The chain carries TRBV2 and TRBJ2-2, with D possibly TRBD2 on 7 matching bases. Germline V CDR1 and CDR2: SNHLY, FYNNEI. The V and J ends lost 6 bases and 6 bases respectively, with 14 bases between them. The CDR3 sequence is 14 residues long. CDR3 coding DNA: TGTGCCAGCAGCTTAGGGGGGGCCGCCGGGGAGCTGTTTTTT. Residues: CASSLGGAAGELFF.

V and J are TRBV24-1 and TRBJ2-5, with a possible D match to TRBD1 (5 bases). CDR3 size: 14 residues. Deletions cut 4 bases from V and 1 base from J, with 9 bases between. Looked up from germline, CDR1 is KGHDR and CDR2 is SFDVKD. The chain's CDR3 is CATSDPDSQETQYF. The CDR3 bases are TGTGCCACCAGTGACCCAGACAGCCAAGAGACCCAGTACTTC.

The genes are TRBV10-3 and TRBJ1-2; 9 positions match TRBD1. The V segment lost 1 base and the J segment 6 bases; nucleotides outside the gene matches: 9. This CDR3 region has 16 residues. Germline CDR1 is ENHRY and CDR2 is SYGVKD. The CDR3 here is CAISEWTRDRDDGYTF. The CDR3 nucleotides read TGTGCCATCAGTGAGTGGACCCGGGACAGGGATGATGGCTACACCTTC.

This clonotype has a handful of counts. The chain carries TRBV19 and TRBJ2-3; the D gene is possibly TRBD2 (6 bases). The germline V gene has CDR1 LNHDA and CDR2 SQIVND (reference sequence). The CDR3 is made up of 14 amino acids. Trimming removed 8 bases from V and 1 base from J, with 13 bases in between. CDR3 protein: CASSDERGTDTQYF. The CDR3 bases are TGTGCCAGTTCCGATGAGCGGGGCACAGATACGCAGTATTTT.

The table lists this clonotype with a few counts. This sequence joins TRBV10-2 and TRBJ2-5, with 8 bases identical to TRBD2. Germline-derived CDR1 and CDR2 are WSHSY and SAAADI. This CDR3 region has 14 residues. J gave up 5 bases and V 5 bases, and 7 bases lay outside the gene matches. The CDR3: CASSPTSGRETQYF. DNA for the CDR3: TGCGCCAGCAGTCCTACTAGCGGACGGGAGACCCAGTACTTC.

V usage is TRBV9 and J usage is TRBJ1-6; D might be TRBD1 (5 bases). CDR3 length equals 12 residues. Between the trimmed V and J ends, which lost 3 bases and 10 bases, there was a span of 8 bases. Germline loops: CDR1 SGDLS, CDR2 YYNGEE. CDR3 nucleotides: TGTGCCAGCAGCGCTGAGGGGTCACCCCTCCACTTT. Protein product: CASSAEGSPLHF.

This clonotype turned up a few times. The chain couples TRBV6-1 to TRBJ1-1, with a tentative D call TRBD1 (5 bases). V gave up 2 bases and J gave up 6 bases, with 10 bases separating them. The CDR3 is 13 residues long. CDR1 and CDR2 from the germline V gene are MNHNS and SASEGT. DNA of the CDR3: TGTGCCAGCAGTGAAAGGGGCCTTTCTGAAGCTTTCTTT. It yields the protein CASSERGLSEAFF.

The chain is built from TRBV20-1 and TRBJ1-1; 11 bases are a match to TRBD1. This CDR3 has 16 amino acids. Per germline, CDR1 DFQATT and CDR2 SNEGSKA (reference sequence). The J segment lost 1 base and the V segment lost 5 bases, leaving 9 bases of the junction unmatched. CDR3 nucleotide sequence: TGCAGTGCTCCAATATGGGACAGGGGGTCGAACACTGAAGCTTTCTTT. Translating gives CSAPIWDRGSNTEAFF.

This chain joins TRBV25-1 and TRBJ2-7, with a weak D call TRBD1 (6 bases). Trimming took 8 bases from V and 5 from J, leaving 16 bases between them. Germline V lookup: CDR1 MGHDK, CDR2 SYGVNS. This CDR3 has 13 residues. Written as DNA, the CDR3 is TGTGCCAGCTTGGGGCAGGGGTTCAACGAGCAGTACTTC. This encodes CASLGQGFNEQYF.

The chain carries TRBV10-1 and TRBJ2-5, with TRBD2 identical over 11 bases. Trimming cost V 4 bases and J 3 bases; bases outside gene matches: 16. The CDR3 is 19 amino acids. In germline, CDR1 is WNHNN, CDR2 SYGVQD (reference sequence). CDR3 sequence reads: CASSGPGLPGTSGEETQYF. In nucleotides, the CDR3 is TGCGCCAGCAGTGGTCCCGGACTTCCCGGGACTAGCGGAGAAGAGACCCAGTACTTC.

CDR3 sequence reads: CASIAPLTLNEQFF. Written as DNA, the CDR3 is TGTGCCAGCATTGCACCCCTTACCCTCAATGAGCAGTTCTTC. The V and J genes are TRBV2 and TRBJ2-1; D ambiguous. CDR3 size: 14 residues. V lost 7 bases to trimming and J lost 6 bases, with 16 bases between them. Germline CDR1 SNHLY, CDR2 FYNNEI.

This clonotype was counted at least ten times. The chain employs TRBV7-6 and TRBJ2-6; the D gene is possibly TRBD2 (5 bases). The CDR3 covers 20 residues. V was shortened by 5 bases and J by 0 bases, with 23 bases between the two germline ends. CDR1 and CDR2 from the germline V gene are SGHVS and FNYEAQ. The CDR3 region is CASSASVPGSPFSGANVLTF. CDR3 bases: TGTGCCAGCAGCGCTAGTGTACCGGGGTCTCCTTTCTCTGGGGCCAACGTCCTGACTTTC.

The V call is TRBV2, the J call TRBJ1-6; D unresolved. The germline CDR1 and CDR2 sequences are SNHLY and FYNNEI. The CDR3 loop spans 14 amino acids. Trimming shortened V by 4 bases and J by 5 bases, and 9 bases separated the two germline ends. The CDR3 DNA reads TGTGCCAGCAGTGTTCGGGGTGATAATTCACCCCTCCACTTT. It is translated as CASSVRGDNSPLHF.